This TCR beta chain was sequenced during a study of blood T cell repertoires in COVID-19. This CDR3 has 12 amino acids. Between the trimmed V and J ends, which lost 1 base and 1 base, there was a span of 3 bases. CDR1 and CDR2 from the germline V gene are SGHRS and YFSETQ. This clone occurred a few times. This CDR3 is also generated by other DNA sequences in the sample. Method: immunoSEQ multiplex PCR; TCRdb's copy keeps in-frame clones and lacks some. The sample yields about 220,000 clones, around 89% seen once. Specimen: PBMCs or T cells enriched from blood (not recorded which). The chain carries TRBV5-1 and TRBJ2-7; D is ambiguous. The sequence was obtained from a middle-aged woman with acute COVID-19. The CDR3 spells CASSLPSYEQYF. The CDR3 DNA sequence: TGCGCCAGCAGCTTGCCATCCTACGAGCAGTACTTC. The full variable domain, in which reference TRBV5-1 and TRBJ2-7 provide the parts outside the CDR3, is KAGVTQTPRYLIKTRGQQVTLSCSPISGHRSVSWYQQTPGQGLQFLFEYFSETQRNKGNFPGRFSGRQFSNSRSEMNVSTLELGDSALYLCASSLPSYEQYFGPGTRLTVT.